The entry that follows covers one TCR beta chain sequence. The data belong to a study of blood T cell repertoires in COVID-19. Assay: immunoSEQ multiplex PCR; the TCRdb copy retains only in-frame clones and omits some. The repertoire holds 150,000 to 200,000 clones, with under 90% as singletons. Clinical history reported by participants formed the basis on which cohorts were assigned. Germline V gives CDR1 SEHNR, CDR2 FQNEAQ (reference sequence). V trimming: 3 bases; J trimming: 8 bases; junction bases outside the gene matches: 7. The CDR3 length is 14 residues. Specimen: PBMCs or T cells enriched from blood (not recorded which). The source of this sequence is a man aged 45-60 years who had recovered from COVID-19. The chain employs TRBV7-9 and TRBJ1-2; 9 bases are a match to TRBD1. CDR3 nucleotide sequence: TGTGCCAGCAGCTTCACAGGGGGCTTCGGGGGCTACACCTTC. Protein sequence: CASSFTGGFGGYTF. Combining the CDR3 with reference TRBV7-9 and TRBJ1-2 gives the whole variable domain DTGVSQNPRHKITKRGQNVTFRCDPISEHNRLYWYRQTLGQGPEFLTYFQNEAQLEKSRLLSDRFSAERPKGSFSTLEIQRTEQGDSAMYLCASSFTGGFGGYTFGSGTRLTVV.